This TCR beta chain comes out of a study of blood T cells in healthy people across ages. This clonotype was detected once. A much larger clone is a single base away; this may be a read error. A sample-barcoded 5' primer and a J-beta primer mix were used in a second PCR of about 7 to 12 cycles. TCRdb redid the calling of the 5' RACE reads with MiXCR, one entry per CDR3 protein. The table shows about 1.5 million distinct CDR3 sequences, with about 42% occurring only once. V shed 3 bases and J 6 bases; nucleotides not matched to a gene: 7. Per the germline V gene, CDR1 is ENHRY and CDR2 is SYGVKD. The CDR3 contains 16 residues.

The genes are TRBV10-3 and TRBJ2-1, with 11 bases matching TRBD1. Sequenced material: blood. This receptor was identified in a woman under 30 in good health. The CDR3 protein is CAISDPGQGDGNEQFF. The CDR3 DNA reads as TGTGCCATCAGTGATCCGGGACAGGGGGACGGCAATGAGCAGTTCTTC.